The 32 T cell receptor beta chains given below trace back to one sample, sequenced in a study of identical twins. TCRdb reanalysed the 5' RACE reads using MiXCR and keeps one entry per CDR3 protein. The sample lists about 530,000 distinct CDR3 sequences, 13% to 15% occurring once. This sample also appeared in a second study, on yellow fever vaccine responses in identical twins.

The material sequenced was CD4+ T cells sorted from blood. These receptors came from a woman under 30 in good health.

The chain carries TRBV6-1 and TRBJ2-5; weak D call: TRBD2 (6 bases). This CDR3 region has 16 residues. The V end lost 1 base, the J end lost 3 bases, and 15 bases lay between the germline ends. Per the germline V gene, CDR1 is MNHNS and CDR2 is SASEGT. Here the CDR3 reads CASSEVRGAGKETQYF. CDR3 coding DNA: TGTGCCAGCAGTGAAGTCCGCGGGGCGGGGAAAGAGACCCAGTACTTC.

Only a few counts were recorded for this clonotype. This chain uses TRBV29-1 with TRBJ2-5; 8 positions agree with TRBD2. Germline loops: CDR1 SQVTM, CDR2 ANQGSEA. Trimming removed 3 bases from V and 5 bases from J; junction bases left unmatched: 5. The CDR3 sequence is 13 residues long. The CDR3 coding sequence is TGCAGCGTTGATCGGGGGGGCTGGGAGACCCAGTACTTC. This encodes CSVDRGGWETQYF.

Only a few counts were recorded for this clonotype. The V gene is TRBV10-3, the J gene TRBJ2-1; D could derive from TRBD1 or TRBD2 (5 bases each). The V gene lost 6 bases and the J gene lost 0 bases, with 15 bases spanning the gap. The CDR3 covers 16 residues. Germline-derived CDR1 and CDR2 are ENHRY and SYGVKD. CDR3 coding DNA: TGTGCCATCAGCCGGGACGGCAGGAGCTCCTACAATGAGCAGTTCTTC. It yields the protein CAISRDGRSSYNEQFF.

This clonotype came up a few times. The chain couples TRBV2 to TRBJ2-3, with D perhaps matching TRBD1 or TRBD2 (6 bases each). The germline V gene encodes CDR1 SNHLY and CDR2 FYNNEI. The CDR3 has 16 amino acids. The V end was cut by 1 base, the J end by 3 bases, with 14 bases between. The CDR3 spells CASSEEGGLLTDTQYF. The CDR3 bases are TGTGCCAGCAGTGAAGAGGGGGGACTGCTAACAGATACGCAGTATTTT.

Only a few counts were recorded for this clonotype. The CDR3 region is CASSFSLVVKETQYF. DNA for the CDR3: TGTGCCAGCAGTTTTTCTTTGGTCGTAAAAGAGACCCAGTACTTC. The V call is TRBV28, the J call TRBJ2-5; no reliable D call. CDR3 length: 15 amino acids. V was pared by 3 bases and J by 3 bases, with 14 bases between. Looked up from germline, CDR1 is MDHEN and CDR2 is SYDVKM.

This clonotype has only a few counts. The chain links TRBV2 to TRBJ2-1; no definite D call. The CDR3 totals 14 residues. The germline gives CDR1 SNHLY, CDR2 FYNNEI. Trimming removed 11 bases at V and 6 bases at J, with 20 bases between. CDR3 region: CAFQRGLSTNEQFF. CDR3 coding DNA: TGTGCCTTCCAACGTGGCCTAAGTACCAATGAGCAGTTCTTC.

The DNA for the CDR3 is TGTGCCAGCGGGATGACTAGTTCTCGGCTCGAGCAGTACGTC. It yields the protein CASGMTSSRLEQYV. The gene calls are TRBV28 and TRBJ2-7, with a weak D call TRBD2 (6 bases). This CDR3 is built from 14 residues. The germline CDR1 and CDR2 sequences are MDHEN and SYDVKM. Between the trimmed V and J ends, which lost 8 bases and 6 bases, there was a span of 20 bases.

This clonotype was seen a few times. The chain has TRBV5-1 and TRBJ2-1; 12 bases agree with TRBD2. Losses at the gene ends were 4 bases for V and 4 bases for J; bases not matched to a gene: 9. The CDR3 extends over 17 amino acids. Looked up from germline, CDR1 is SGHRS and CDR2 is YFSETQ. The CDR3 coding sequence is TGCGCCAGCAGCCAAAGACTAGCGGGGGCCAATTACAATGAGCAGTTCTTC. It translates to CASSQRLAGANYNEQFF.

This clonotype was seen a handful of times. The J gene is TRBJ2-3, the V gene TRBV5-1, with D perhaps TRBD2 (6 bases). Germline values: CDR1 SGHRS, CDR2 YFSETQ. Trimming cost V 4 bases and J 5 bases, with 14 bases left between them. This CDR3 comprises 14 residues. The CDR3 sequence: CASSPSFGGDTQYF. The DNA for the CDR3 is TGCGCCAGCAGCCCATCCTTCGGGGGAGATACGCAGTATTTT.

The chain uses TRBV12-3 or TRBV12-4 and TRBJ1-1, with 7 nucleotides matching TRBD1. V gave up 6 bases and J gave up 6 bases; unmatched junction bases: 13. The CDR3 has 15 amino acids. CDR3 DNA: TGTGCCAGCAGCCTGCTGCCGACAGGGCGGGCTGAAGCTTTCTTT. Amino acids: CASSLLPTGRAEAFF.

CDR3: CASARLAGGNEQFF. CDR3 in DNA: TGTGCCAGCGCGCGACTAGCGGGGGGAAATGAGCAGTTCTTC. The V call is TRBV12-3 or TRBV12-4, the J call TRBJ2-1; 13 nucleotides agree with TRBD2. The CDR3 spans 14 residues. V trimming: 8 bases; J trimming: 7 bases; junction bases outside the gene matches: 5.

This clonotype was detected only once. The chain joins TRBV15 to TRBJ2-7; 8 positions agree with TRBD1. The germline V gene has CDR1 LNHNV and CDR2 YYDKDF (reference sequence). Trimming removed 3 bases from V and 6 bases from J; junction bases left unmatched: 7. The CDR3 contains 14 residues. The CDR3, as DNA: TGTGCCACCAGCAGGGACAGGGTGACGAGCGAGCAGTACTTC. This sequence encodes CATSRDRVTSEQYF.

The rearrangement uses TRBV3-1 and TRBJ2-2; D might be TRBD1 (6 bases). Per the germline V gene, CDR1 is LGHDT and CDR2 is YNNKEL (reference sequence). Trimming took 4 bases from V and 2 from J, leaving 14 bases between them. CDR3 length: 16 amino acids. The CDR3 DNA reads as TGTGCCAGCAGCCGTACCGTGGGGGCCAACACCGGGGAGCTGTTTTTT. Its protein is CASSRTVGANTGELFF.

The genes are TRBV12-3 or TRBV12-4 and TRBJ2-2; no firm D call. V dropped 3 bases and J dropped 11 bases, with 10 bases sitting between them. The length of the CDR3 is 12 residues. The DNA for the CDR3 is TGTGCCAGCAGTTTCAGGACGGACGAGCTGTTTTTT. Protein sequence: CASSFRTDELFF.

This clonotype was detected many times. The V gene is TRBV7-8, the J gene TRBJ2-7; 8 bases match TRBD1. The ends lost 3 bases at V and 0 bases at J; junction bases unmatched: 1. The CDR3 is 14 residues long. Germline loops: CDR1 SGHVS, CDR2 FQNEAQ. The CDR3 sequence: CASSFGQGSYEQYF. CDR3 coding DNA: TGTGCCAGCAGCTTCGGACAGGGCTCCTACGAGCAGTACTTC.

Only a few counts were recorded for this clonotype. The chain couples TRBV20-1 to TRBJ2-5; D is perhaps TRBD1 (5 bases). V lost 1 base and J lost 4, with 7 bases in between. Germline assignment: CDR1 DFQATT and CDR2 SNEGSKA (reference sequence). This CDR3 has 12 amino acids. The CDR3 loop is CSARGDRETQYF. The CDR3 region has the DNA TGCAGTGCTAGAGGAGACAGAGAGACCCAGTACTTC.

This clonotype has just a few counts. The chain has TRBV6-6 and TRBJ1-5, with D uncertain. CDR3 size: 12 residues. Germline values: CDR1 MNHNY, CDR2 SVGAGI (reference sequence). Trimming pared 7 bases from V and 6 bases from J, leaving 10 bases between. CDR3 DNA sequence: TGTGCCAGCAATGGGGAGAGTCAGCCCCAGCATTTT. Its protein product is CASNGESQPQHF.

In the case of this clonotype: Its ends do not fully match the called genes, so a read error is possible. The chain joins TRBV20-1 to TRBJ1-5, with D unresolved. Germline values: CDR1 DFQATT, CDR2 SNEGSKA (reference sequence). CDR3 length: 16 amino acids. CDR3 bases: TGCTGTGCTAGAGATCCCCGGTCTGAGAGCAATCAGCCCCAGCATTTT. Encoded protein: CCARDPRSESNQPQHF.

This clonotype has just a few counts. The genes are TRBV19 and TRBJ2-5, with 9 bases that match TRBD2. This CDR3 spans 15 amino acids. The ends lost 7 bases at V and 2 bases at J; junction bases unmatched: 8. Per the germline V gene, CDR1 is LNHDA and CDR2 is SQIVND (reference sequence). CDR3 amino acids: CASTQQRGVQETQYF. Written as DNA, the CDR3 is TGTGCCAGTACCCAGCAGCGGGGGGTGCAAGAGACCCAGTACTTC.

In its sample, this clonotype was seen a few times. The J gene is TRBJ1-1, the V gene TRBV29-1; maybe TRBD1 (6 bases). CDR3 length: 14 residues. Germline V gene sequence: CDR1 SQVTM, CDR2 ANQGSEA. V lost 5 bases, J lost 1 base, and 14 bases lay in between. The CDR3 bases are TGCAGCGTTCTAGGGGGGAGACCGAACACTGAAGCTTTCTTT. Its translation: CSVLGGRPNTEAFF.

The chain employs TRBV10-3 and TRBJ1-5, with D maybe TRBD1 (6 bases). This CDR3 region has 13 residues. CDR1 ENHRY and CDR2 SYGVKD come from the germline V gene. Trimming shortened V by 5 bases and J by 4 bases, and 9 bases separated the two germline ends. The CDR3 region has the DNA TGTGCCATCAGTCAGGGGAAAAATCAGCCCCAGCATTTT. Amino acid sequence: CAISQGKNQPQHF.

V and J are TRBV7-9 and TRBJ1-5; TRBD1 matches at 9 bases. Germline V gene sequence: CDR1 SEHNR, CDR2 FQNEAQ (reference sequence). CDR3 size: 14 residues. The V segment lost 6 bases and the J segment 5 bases; nucleotides outside the gene matches: 5. In nucleotides, the CDR3 is TGTGCCAGCAGTTCCGGGACAGGGCATCAGCCCCAGCATTTT. Protein product: CASSSGTGHQPQHF.

This clonotype came up many times. The chain recombines TRBV5-1 with TRBJ2-3; TRBD1 aligns across 9 bases. This CDR3 has 14 amino acids. CDR1 SGHRS and CDR2 YFSETQ come from the germline V gene. After removal of 0 bases from V and 4 bases from J, the junction contained 0 bases not matched to a gene. The CDR3 here is CASSLGQGADTQYF. DNA for the CDR3: TGCGCCAGCAGCTTGGGACAGGGGGCAGATACGCAGTATTTT.

In this sample, this clonotype turned up many times. The chain recombines TRBV6-5 with TRBJ1-2; D perhaps matches TRBD1 (6 bases). V lost 2 bases and J 8 bases, leaving 21 bases between the germline ends. This CDR3 spans 16 amino acids. CDR1 and CDR2 (germline): MNHEY, SVGAGI. The CDR3 is CASSYRIWGASGGYTF. Here the CDR3 DNA reads TGTGCCAGCAGTTACAGAATTTGGGGGGCTTCGGGAGGCTACACCTTC.

The genes are TRBV5-5 and TRBJ2-7; tentative D call: TRBD1 (5 bases). Trimming pared 2 bases from V and 2 bases from J, leaving 8 bases between. From germline, CDR1 is SGHKS and CDR2 YYEKEE (reference sequence). The CDR3 extends over 13 amino acids. CDR3 bases: TGTGCCAGCAGCTTTAAAGGGGCCTACGAGCAGTACTTC. Translated: CASSFKGAYEQYF.

The rearrangement links TRBV28 to TRBJ2-7, with D possibly being TRBD2 (6 bases). The CDR3 loop spans 14 amino acids. The V and J ends lost 4 bases and 2 bases respectively, with 12 bases between them. Germline V gene lookup returns CDR1 MDHEN and CDR2 SYDVKM. This CDR3 is CASSWVGGAYEQYF. DNA for the CDR3: TGTGCCAGCAGTTGGGTGGGGGGAGCCTACGAGCAGTACTTC.

This sequence joins TRBV12-3 or TRBV12-4 and TRBJ1-5, with no clear D. This CDR3 is built from 12 residues. V was cut by 5 bases and J by 8 bases, with 10 bases left in between. The DNA of the CDR3 is TGTGCCAGCAGTGCCTACACTGAGCCCCAGCATTTT. This sequence encodes CASSAYTEPQHF.

This chain connects TRBV3-1 to TRBJ2-4, with D perhaps TRBD1 (5 bases). V lost 1 base and J 7 bases, leaving 14 bases between the germline ends. The length of the CDR3 is 15 residues. Germline V gene data show CDR1 as LGHDT and CDR2 as YNNKEL (reference sequence). The CDR3 here is CASSQVSQGGNIQYF. The CDR3 DNA follows: TGTGCCAGCAGCCAAGTAAGCCAGGGTGGGAACATTCAGTACTTC.

The chain carries TRBV5-1 and TRBJ2-1; D might be TRBD1 (6 bases). The germline V gene has CDR1 SGHRS and CDR2 YFSETQ. V was trimmed by 3 bases and J by 4 bases, leaving 11 bases between them. The length of the CDR3 is 14 residues. This CDR3 reads CASSSGTPYNEQFF. For the CDR3, the DNA is TGCGCCAGCAGCTCCGGGACACCGTACAATGAGCAGTTCTTC.

Only a few counts were recorded for this clonotype. The V and J genes are TRBV19 and TRBJ2-7; a weak D match, TRBD2 (6 bases). The ends were cut back, 5 bases at V and 3 bases at J, with 14 bases in the middle. The CDR3 has 14 residues. Germline V lookup: CDR1 LNHDA, CDR2 SQIVND (reference sequence). The CDR3 is CASSSAGSNYEQYF. DNA for the CDR3: TGTGCCAGTAGTTCGGCGGGATCCAACTACGAGCAGTACTTC.

This clonotype occurred a few times. The V gene is TRBV3-1, the J gene TRBJ2-2, with TRBD2 matching 7 bases. CDR1 is LGHDT and CDR2 is YNNKEL in the germline V gene (reference sequence). J gave up 1 base and V 1 base, and 0 bases lay outside the gene matches. The CDR3 spans 15 residues. The CDR3 DNA is TGTGCCAGCAGCCAAGGCGGGGGGAACACCGGGGAGCTGTTTTTT. This translates into CASSQGGGNTGELFF.

This clonotype has more than one count but fewer than ten. The chain couples TRBV7-9 to TRBJ2-3; 8 bases match TRBD2. After removal of 4 bases from V and 3 bases from J, the junction contained 3 bases not matched to a gene. This CDR3 has 14 residues. Germline V gene lookup returns CDR1 SEHNR and CDR2 FQNEAQ (reference sequence). The CDR3 region has the DNA TGTGCCAGCAGCTCCGGACTAGCAACAGATACGCAGTATTTT. Protein: CASSSGLATDTQYF.